What follows are 28 T cell receptor beta chains derived from one specimen sequenced in a study of control samples from healthy donors and cancer patients. Some clones are missing from TCRdb's copy, which holds only in-frame ones; the method was immunoSEQ multiplex PCR. The sample has approximately 170,000 clones, roughly 91% seen once; the top ten hold approximately 1.6%. Sequencing was done on a sample of blood. These receptors originate from a woman aged 30 to 39 in good health.

The rearrangement links TRBV5-6 to TRBJ1-4; D is ambiguous. Germline V gene lookup returns CDR1 SGHDT and CDR2 YYEEEE. The CDR3 covers 12 residues. V was clipped by 0 bases and J by 8 bases, with 5 bases between them. The CDR3 coding sequence is TGTGCCAGCAGCTTGGGGCAGGAAAAACTGTTTTTT. Amino acid sequence: CASSLGQEKLFF.

The V gene is TRBV20-1, the J gene TRBJ1-5, with D possibly matching TRBD1 (5 bases). V lost 3 bases, J lost 1 base, and 13 bases lay in between. The germline V gene encodes CDR1 DFQATT and CDR2 SNEGSKA (reference sequence). The CDR3 is 15 residues long. The CDR3 DNA reads TGCAGTGCTAGTAGTTCAGGGCGGAGCAATCAGCCCCAGCATTTT. It specifies CSASSSGRSNQPQHF.

The gene calls are TRBV2 and TRBJ2-7; 13 bases line up with TRBD2. The germline V gene encodes CDR1 SNHLY and CDR2 FYNNEI. This CDR3 spans 15 amino acids. Trimming took 6 bases from V and 2 from J; bases not matched to a gene: 4. The CDR3 protein is CASRPGLAGPYEQYF. The CDR3 bases are TGTGCCAGCAGACCGGGACTAGCGGGACCCTACGAGCAGTACTTC. Supplemented by reference TRBV2 and TRBJ2-7, the full variable domain reads EPEVTQTPSHQVTQMGQEVILRCVPISNHLYFYWYRQILGQKVEFLVSFYNNEISEKSEIFDDQFSVERPDGSNFTLKIRSTKLEDSAMYFCASRPGLAGPYEQYFGPGTRLTVT.

J is TRBJ1-2 and V is TRBV28, with TRBD1 matching 10 bases. Trimming cost V 5 bases and J 4 bases; bases outside gene matches: 7. The germline gives CDR1 MDHEN, CDR2 SYDVKM. The CDR3 sequence is 15 residues long. The CDR3, as DNA: TGTGCCAGCAGTCCCCGGGACAGGGGACCCTATGGCTACACCTTC. Amino acids: CASSPRDRGPYGYTF.

The chain joins TRBV10-1 to TRBJ2-1, with TRBD1 matching 8 bases. Per germline, CDR1 WNHNN and CDR2 SYGVQD (reference sequence). The CDR3 extends over 15 amino acids. V lost 2 bases and J lost 0; bases outside the gene matches: 0. CDR3 region: CASSEGQGSYNEQFF. The CDR3, as DNA: TGCGCCAGCAGTGAGGGACAGGGCTCCTACAATGAGCAGTTCTTC.

This chain uses TRBV6-1 with TRBJ2-7; D might be TRBD1 (8 bases). Between the trimmed V and J ends, which lost 3 bases and 4 bases, there was a span of 16 bases. This CDR3 contains 15 residues. CDR1 and CDR2 (germline): MNHNS, SASEGT. CDR3 protein: CASSDRTGGGYEQYF. For the CDR3, the DNA is TGTGCCAGCAGTGATCGTACAGGGGGGGGTTACGAGCAGTACTTC.

The chain couples TRBV29-1 to TRBJ2-7; 7 positions agree with TRBD1. The V and J ends lost 6 bases and 5 bases, in that order; junction bases with no gene match: 4. Germline V lookup: CDR1 SQVTM, CDR2 ANQGSEA. CDR3 length: 11 amino acids. For the CDR3, the DNA is TGCAGCGTACACAGGGGAGACGAGCAGTACTTC. Protein sequence: CSVHRGDEQYF.

V is TRBV6-5 and J is TRBJ2-7; 7 bases fit TRBD1. Per the germline V gene, CDR1 is MNHEY and CDR2 is SVGAGI. Losses at the gene ends were 0 bases for V and 0 bases for J; bases not matched to a gene: 5. The length of the CDR3 is 16 residues. The CDR3 sequence is CASSYSMDRLSYEQYF. The CDR3, as DNA: TGTGCCAGCAGTTACTCGATGGACAGGCTCTCCTACGAGCAGTACTTC.

This chain links TRBV6-1 with TRBJ2-7; D gene uncertain. The CDR3 sequence is 12 residues long. Germline V gene data show CDR1 as MNHNS and CDR2 as SASEGT. Trimming cost V 1 base and J 1 base, with 2 bases left between them. The CDR3 spells CASSEGSYEQYF. The CDR3 DNA sequence: TGTGCCAGCAGTGAAGGATCCTACGAGCAGTACTTC.

The V call is TRBV27, the J call TRBJ2-5, with 10 positions matching TRBD2. The CDR3 is 14 amino acids. CDR1 and CDR2 (germline): MNHEY, SMNVEV (reference sequence). V was pared by 0 bases and J by 5 bases, with 0 bases of the junction left unmatched. The CDR3 reads CASSLSLAGETQYF. The CDR3 nucleotides read TGTGCCAGCAGTTTATCACTAGCGGGGGAGACCCAGTACTTC.

V and J are TRBV4-1 and TRBJ2-3, with TRBD1 matching over 12 bases. The germline CDR1 and CDR2 sequences are MGHRA and YSYEKL. Losses at the gene ends were 5 bases for V and 5 bases for J; bases not matched to a gene: 8. CDR3 size: 16 residues. In nucleotides, the CDR3 is TGCGCCAGCAGCGTAACCGGGACAGGGGGCGAAGATACGCAGTATTTT. Its translation: CASSVTGTGGEDTQYF.

This rearrangement joins TRBV7-8 to TRBJ2-7; TRBD1 agrees at 8 bases. After removal of 5 bases from V and 0 bases from J, the junction contained 6 bases not matched to a gene. This CDR3 region has 15 residues. CDR1 and CDR2 (germline): SGHVS, FQNEAQ. As DNA, the CDR3 is TGTGCCAGCAGCCCGCGGGACAGGCCCTCCTACGAGCAGTACTTC. It codes for CASSPRDRPSYEQYF.

The chain employs TRBV28 and TRBJ1-2, with 11 bases that match TRBD1. The CDR3 contains 15 residues. V was pared by 4 bases and J by 4 bases, with 5 bases of the junction left unmatched. Germline V CDR1 and CDR2: MDHEN, SYDVKM. CDR3 region: CASSSDRGRIYGYTF. In DNA form, the CDR3 reads TGTGCCAGCAGTTCGGACAGGGGGCGCATCTATGGCTACACCTTC.

J is TRBJ1-1 and V is TRBV29-1, with D hard to call. Germline lookup yields CDR1 SQVTM and CDR2 ANQGSEA. Trimming left V 2 bases short and J 1 base short, with 5 bases between. There are 12 residues in the CDR3. CDR3 in DNA: TGCAGCGTTGAAAACAGGAACACTGAAGCTTTCTTT. Translated: CSVENRNTEAFF.

A note on this clone: Other DNA sequences in the same sample also yield this CDR3. The chain recombines TRBV6-2 or TRBV6-3 with TRBJ1-1; a weak D match, TRBD1 (6 bases). The ends were cut back, 5 bases at V and 6 bases at J, with 10 bases in the middle. From germline, CDR1 is MNHEY and CDR2 SVGEGT. The CDR3 extends over 12 amino acids. CDR3 sequence: CASSPQGSEAFF. The CDR3 DNA follows: TGTGCCAGCAGTCCACAGGGTTCTGAAGCTTTCTTT.

The V gene is TRBV6-5, the J gene TRBJ2-1, with D hard to call. Deletions cut 6 bases from V and 5 bases from J, with 11 bases between. The CDR3 loop spans 13 amino acids. Germline V gives CDR1 MNHEY, CDR2 SVGAGI. This CDR3 reads CASRSDTDNEQFF. CDR3 nucleotides: TGTGCCAGCAGATCCGACACGGACAATGAGCAGTTCTTC.

This sequence joins TRBV5-1 and TRBJ1-3; D is possibly TRBD1 (6 bases). Trimming took 4 bases from V and 0 from J, leaving 14 bases between them. The CDR3 loop spans 16 amino acids. Germline CDR1 SGHRS, CDR2 YFSETQ. The chain's CDR3 is CASSLQGTGSGNTIYF. The CDR3 DNA reads as TGCGCCAGCAGCCTACAGGGAACAGGCTCTGGAAACACCATATATTTT.

The chain uses TRBV21-1 and TRBJ2-2; the table's TRBD1 call for D was not verified on the DNA. TRBV21-1 counts as a pseudogene. There are 17 residues in the CDR3. CDR3 sequence reads: CASSKARAGENTGELFF. For the CDR3, the DNA is TGTGCCAGCAGCAAAGCGCGGGCAGGGGAAAACACCGGGGAGCTGTTTTTT.

V usage is TRBV19 and J usage is TRBJ1-1, with 7 bases aligning to TRBD1. This CDR3 region has 12 residues. Losses at the gene ends were 7 bases for V and 7 bases for J; bases not matched to a gene: 6. Germline-derived CDR1 and CDR2 are LNHDA and SQIVND (reference sequence). CDR3 DNA sequence: TGTGCCAGTACCGAGACAGGGTTTGAAGCTTTCTTT. Residues: CASTETGFEAFF.

CDR3: CASSPGTGLYTEAFF. CDR3 DNA sequence: TGTGCCAGCAGTCCCGGGACAGGCCTATACACTGAAGCTTTCTTT. The chain links TRBV6-5 to TRBJ1-1; TRBD1 matches 8 bases. Trimming removed 5 bases from V and 3 bases from J; junction bases left unmatched: 8. CDR1 and CDR2 from the germline V gene are MNHEY and SVGAGI. This CDR3 spans 15 amino acids.

This clone was seen ten or more times. The genes are TRBV6-5 and TRBJ2-7; 11 nucleotides line up with TRBD2. Unmatched junction bases numbered 2, after V lost 6 bases and J lost 1 base. The germline CDR1 and CDR2 sequences are MNHEY and SVGAGI. This CDR3 spans 14 amino acids. The CDR3 DNA sequence: TGTGCCAGCAGAAGACTAGCGGGATCCTACGAGCAGTACTTC. The encoded protein is CASRRLAGSYEQYF.

This chain uses TRBV7-5 with TRBJ1-1; the table's TRBD1 call for D was not verified on the DNA. TRBV7-5 is a pseudogene locus. The CDR3 sequence is 13 residues long. CDR3 residues: CARSLKGCTEAFF. In DNA, the CDR3 is TGTGCCAGAAGCTTAAAGGGGTGCACTGAAGCTTTCTTT.

This sequence joins TRBV5-1 and TRBJ2-1; TRBD2 matches at 9 bases. CDR3 length: 16 amino acids. The V segment lost 4 bases and the J segment 0 bases; nucleotides outside the gene matches: 5. Germline CDR1 is SGHRS and CDR2 is YFSETQ. The CDR3 nucleotides read TGCGCCAGCAGCAGACTTAGCGGGAGCTCCTACAATGAGCAGTTCTTC. Translated, it gives CASSRLSGSSYNEQFF.

The gene calls are TRBV16 and TRBJ1-2, with D possibly TRBD1 on 6 matching bases. Germline CDR1 KGHSY, CDR2 FQNENV. Trimming left V 2 bases short and J 5 bases short, with 9 bases between. This CDR3 region has 13 residues. CDR3 amino acids: CASSQNREYGYTF. Written as DNA, the CDR3 is TGTGCCAGCAGCCAAAACAGGGAGTATGGCTACACCTTC.

J is TRBJ2-7 and V is TRBV7-6, with TRBD2 matching 7 bases. The V gene end was trimmed by 5 bases and the J gene end by 1 base; junction bases not matched to a gene: 5. The CDR3 consists of 14 residues. Germline V gives CDR1 SGHVS, CDR2 FNYEAQ. The CDR3 bases are TGTGCCAGCAGCCTCGGGACTAATTCCTACGAGCAGTACTTC. It encodes CASSLGTNSYEQYF.

J is TRBJ2-1 and V is TRBV24-1, with 9 bases identical to TRBD2. V lost 3 bases and J lost 4; bases outside the gene matches: 3. This CDR3 contains 15 residues. Germline-derived CDR1 and CDR2 are KGHDR and SFDVKD. CDR3: CATSDAGGRYNEQFF. In DNA, the CDR3 is TGTGCCACCAGTGATGCGGGGGGGCGTTACAATGAGCAGTTCTTC.

The CDR3 sequence is CAISPGATNEKLFF. CDR3 DNA: TGTGCCATCAGTCCGGGTGCAACTAATGAAAAACTGTTTTTT. V gene TRBV10-3 combines with J gene TRBJ1-4; no clear D. This CDR3 comprises 14 residues. V was shortened by 5 bases and J by 0 bases, with 7 bases between the two germline ends. The germline V gene encodes CDR1 ENHRY and CDR2 SYGVKD.

This rearrangement joins TRBV5-1 to TRBJ1-1, with no clear D. The V end was cut by 0 bases, the J end by 0 bases, with 9 bases between. This CDR3 is 15 amino acids long. The germline V gene encodes CDR1 SGHRS and CDR2 YFSETQ. The CDR3 DNA follows: TGCGCCAGCAGCTTGGTAGACCCCATGAACACTGAAGCTTTCTTT. Protein: CASSLVDPMNTEAFF.